The 23 T cell receptor beta chains below were found in one sample sequenced in a study of T cells in Graves' hyperthyroidism and ophthalmopathy. The CDR3 regions of TCR beta were amplified from RNA transcripts. The primer set for the first-round RT-PCR of the TCR CDR3 was HTBI. TCRdb re-analysed the multiplex PCR reads in MiXCR, keeping a single row per CDR3 protein. The sample includes 130,000 to 150,000 distinct CDR3 sequences, about 20% of them seen just once. The sample was blood. Receptors were obtained from a woman in her 50s with Graves' hyperthyroidism that later progressed to Graves' ophthalmopathy.

This clonotype was counted at least ten times. The rearrangement uses TRBV4-2 and TRBJ2-7, with TRBD2 as a possible D gene (6 bases). The CDR3 has 13 amino acids. CDR1 is LGHNA, CDR2 YNFKEQ, per germline. The V end lost 10 bases, the J end lost 1 base, and 14 bases lay between the germline ends. This CDR3 is CATRDRESYEQYF. CDR3 sequence (DNA): TGTGCCACCCGGGACCGGGAGTCCTACGAGCAGTACTTC.

This clonotype was recorded a few times. The genes are TRBV9 and TRBJ1-1, with TRBD1 matching 7 bases. This CDR3 comprises 14 residues. The V and J ends lost 6 bases and 1 base, in that order; junction bases with no gene match: 6. Germline values: CDR1 SGDLS, CDR2 YYNGEE. The CDR3 DNA sequence: TGTGCCAGCACCCGACAGGGAACGAACACTGAAGCTTTCTTT. Translating it yields CASTRQGTNTEAFF.

V usage is TRBV3-1 and J usage is TRBJ2-2, with 8 bases lining up with TRBD2. Germline CDR1 is LGHDT and CDR2 is YNNKEL (reference sequence). After removal of 4 bases from V and 0 bases from J, the junction contained 4 bases not matched to a gene. The CDR3 runs 16 residues. The CDR3 DNA follows: TGTGCCAGCAGCCCAGTAGCGGGAACGAACACCGGGGAGCTGTTTTTT. Its protein product is CASSPVAGTNTGELFF.

This chain uses TRBV6-4 with TRBJ2-1; D possibly matches TRBD1 or TRBD2 (5 bases each). Germline V gene sequence: CDR1 MRHNA, CDR2 SNTAGT. The V end was cut by 0 bases, the J end by 0 bases, with 9 bases between. The CDR3 spans 16 residues. The CDR3 loop reads CASSDSIGGSYNEQFF. CDR3 bases: TGTGCCAGCAGTGACTCCATTGGGGGCTCCTACAATGAGCAGTTCTTC.

In its sample, this clonotype was seen many times. V usage is TRBV11-2 and J usage is TRBJ2-1, with TRBD2 matching 12 bases. Germline V CDR1 and CDR2: SGHAT, FQNNGV. The junction had 9 bases not matched to a gene; V was cut back by 2 bases and J by 1 base. This CDR3 comprises 19 residues. The CDR3 bases are TGTGCCAGCAGCTTACTCGGTCTAGCGGGAGGGCAATCCTACAATGAGCAGTTCTTC. As protein: CASSLLGLAGGQSYNEQFF.

In its sample, this clonotype was seen a few times. The chain employs TRBV5-1 and TRBJ1-2; no definite D call. CDR1 SGHRS and CDR2 YFSETQ come from the germline V gene. The ends were cut back, 1 base at V and 1 base at J, with 5 bases in the middle. The CDR3 is 13 residues long. CDR3 coding DNA: TGCGCCAGCAGCTTGCAGGATAACTATGGCTACACCTTC. This codes for CASSLQDNYGYTF.

This clonotype was seen many times. The chain uses TRBV29-1 and TRBJ1-1, with D possibly TRBD1 on 5 matching bases. The germline V gene has CDR1 SQVTM and CDR2 ANQGSEA. The CDR3 loop spans 14 amino acids. V was clipped by 4 bases and J by 1 base, with 13 bases between them. In DNA form, the CDR3 reads TGCAGCGTTGCCGCTGGGACGGCGAACACTGAAGCTTTCTTT. It specifies CSVAAGTANTEAFF.

This clonotype was seen ten or more times. The chain is built from TRBV28 and TRBJ1-1; tentatively, D is TRBD1 (5 bases). The V end lost 6 bases, the J end lost 4 bases, and 21 bases lay between the germline ends. The CDR3 runs to 16 residues. Germline V gene data show CDR1 as MDHEN and CDR2 as SYDVKM. This CDR3 reads CASSLNVGGGGTEAFF. The CDR3 coding sequence is TGTGCCAGCAGCTTAAATGTCGGGGGAGGCGGCACTGAAGCTTTCTTT. Full variable domain (rest looked up from reference TRBV28 and TRBJ1-1): DVKVTQSSRYLVKRTGEKVFLECVQDMDHENMFWYRQDPGLGLRLIYFSYDVKMKEKGDIPEGYSVSREKKERFSLILESASTNQTSMYLCASSLNVGGGGTEAFFGQGTRLTVV.

This clonotype was detected only a few times. This rearrangement joins TRBV6-2 or TRBV6-3 to TRBJ2-4; D is possibly TRBD2 (6 bases). The CDR3 is 18 amino acids. CDR1 is MNHEY, CDR2 SVGEGT, per germline. The germline V and J ends were trimmed by 2 bases and 5 bases, with 22 bases remaining between them. The chain's CDR3 is CASSYEYEGERVENIQYF. The CDR3 region has the DNA TGTGCCAGCAGTTACGAGTACGAAGGGGAGCGGGTGGAAAACATTCAGTACTTC.

This clonotype turned up a few times. The CDR3 is CASSVGPITYEQYF. As DNA, the CDR3 is TGTGCCAGCAGCGTAGGACCGATTACATACGAGCAGTACTTC. This chain connects TRBV9 to TRBJ2-7; D unclear. With 0 bases removed from V and 4 bases from J, the gap between germline ends came to 11 bases. Germline lookup yields CDR1 SGDLS and CDR2 YYNGEE. This CDR3 is 14 amino acids long.

About this clonotype itself: Since no conserved phenylalanine or tryptophan closes the CDR3, a read error is the likely cause. CDR3 protein: CAISESGQGSNQPQHL. The CDR3, as DNA: TGTGCCATCAGTGAGTCGGGACAGGGGAGCAATCAGCCCCAGCATCTT. V usage is TRBV10-3 and J usage is TRBJ1-5; TRBD1 aligns across 10 bases. This CDR3 contains 16 residues. V was clipped by 0 bases and J by 1 base; unmatched bases: 0. The V gene's germline CDR1 is ENHRY and CDR2 SYGVKD.

This clonotype has a count of ten or more. The rearrangement links TRBV28 to TRBJ1-1; tentative D call: TRBD1 (6 bases). In germline, CDR1 is MDHEN, CDR2 SYDVKM. V lost 3 bases to trimming and J lost 4 bases, with 12 bases between them. The CDR3 extends over 14 amino acids. CDR3 residues: CASSFSSQGTEAFF. CDR3 bases: TGTGCCAGCAGTTTTAGTTCACAGGGCACTGAAGCTTTCTTT.

This clonotype was recorded many times. The chain carries TRBV28 and TRBJ2-1; D might be TRBD2 (7 bases). This CDR3 is built from 14 residues. V was cut by 6 bases and J by 0 bases, with 9 bases left in between. Germline V gene lookup returns CDR1 MDHEN and CDR2 SYDVKM. Here the CDR3 DNA reads TGTGCCAGCAGAGGGGGGGGCTCCTACAATGAGCAGTTCTTC. This codes for CASRGGGSYNEQFF.

This clonotype was seen many times. The chain has TRBV3-1 and TRBJ2-7; no firm D call. The V and J ends lost 1 base and 2 bases respectively, with 6 bases between them. The CDR3 spans 13 residues. CDR1 LGHDT and CDR2 YNNKEL come from the germline V gene (reference sequence). As DNA, the CDR3 is TGTGCCAGCAGCCAAGGTTCTCCCTACGAGCAGTACTTC. Amino acids: CASSQGSPYEQYF.

This clonotype was observed at least ten times. The V gene is TRBV30, the J gene TRBJ2-1; perhaps D is TRBD1 or TRBD2 (6 bases each). Deletions cut 1 base from V and 10 bases from J, with 8 bases between. Germline-derived CDR1 and CDR2 are GTSNPN and SVGIG (reference sequence). The CDR3 length is 11 residues. The CDR3 sequence is CAWSAGAEQFF. CDR3 in DNA: TGTGCCTGGAGTGCGGGGGCGGAGCAGTTCTTC.

The chain carries TRBV20-1 and TRBJ2-3; 14 nucleotides align to TRBD2. The CDR3 runs 18 residues. The V gene end was trimmed by 1 base and the J gene end by 4 bases; junction bases not matched to a gene: 10. Germline V lookup: CDR1 DFQATT, CDR2 SNEGSKA (reference sequence). CDR3 sequence: CSARGRWGTSGSPDTQYF. CDR3 DNA: TGCAGTGCTAGAGGGAGGTGGGGGACTAGCGGGAGTCCAGATACGCAGTATTTT.

J is TRBJ2-3 and V is TRBV3-1, with a weak D call TRBD1 (5 bases). The CDR3 sequence is 15 residues long. Germline lookup yields CDR1 LGHDT and CDR2 YNNKEL (reference sequence). The V and J ends lost 0 bases and 3 bases respectively, with 10 bases between them. The CDR3 region is CASSQDGAETDTQYF. CDR3 in DNA: TGTGCCAGCAGCCAAGATGGGGCAGAAACAGATACGCAGTATTTT.

At least ten counts were recorded for this clonotype. V usage is TRBV30 and J usage is TRBJ2-1; TRBD1 might be the D (6 bases). Trimming took 0 bases from V and 8 from J, leaving 17 bases between them. CDR1 and CDR2 (germline): GTSNPN, SVGIG (reference sequence). CDR3 length equals 15 residues. This CDR3 reads CAWSVGGFGIHEQFF. The CDR3 DNA is TGTGCCTGGAGTGTAGGGGGATTCGGGATCCATGAGCAGTTCTTC.

This clonotype was recorded at least ten times. The V and J genes are TRBV20-1 and TRBJ2-5; the match to TRBD2 covers 8 bases. V shed 1 base and J 2 bases; nucleotides not matched to a gene: 12. CDR3 length: 17 residues. Looked up from germline, CDR1 is DFQATT and CDR2 is SNEGSKA (reference sequence). CDR3 in amino acids: CSARVFAGTSHQETQYF. As DNA, the CDR3 is TGCAGTGCTAGAGTTTTCGCCGGGACTAGTCATCAAGAGACCCAGTACTTC.

At least ten counts were recorded for this clonotype. The gene calls are TRBV7-3 and TRBJ2-5; 7 bases are a match to TRBD1. The CDR3 is 16 residues long. Germline V lookup: CDR1 SGHTA, CDR2 FQGTGA. V was clipped by 5 bases and J by 1 base; unmatched bases: 10. CDR3: CASSLTGRQGQETQYF. CDR3 nucleotide sequence: TGTGCCAGCAGCCTTACTGGTCGACAGGGCCAAGAGACCCAGTACTTC.

Comments on this clonotype: This may arise from a read error, as a much more abundant clone is one base away. The chain is built from TRBV10-3 and TRBJ1-2, with 8 bases fitting TRBD1. CDR3 length: 13 amino acids. The J segment lost 7 bases and the V segment lost 5 bases, leaving 6 bases of the junction unmatched. CDR1 is ENHRY and CDR2 is SYGVKD in the germline V gene. Written as DNA, the CDR3 is TGTGCCATCAGTAACCAGGGGGCGAGTGGCTACACCTTC. It encodes CAISNQGASGYTF.

The chain joins TRBV7-9 to TRBJ2-7; a weak D match, TRBD1 (6 bases). CDR3 size: 13 residues. Per the germline V gene, CDR1 is SEHNR and CDR2 is FQNEAQ (reference sequence). Trimming cost V 0 bases and J 6 bases, with 9 bases left between them. In nucleotides, the CDR3 is TGTGCCAGCAGCTTAGCGACAGGAACCGAGCAGTACTTC. Translated, it gives CASSLATGTEQYF.

This clonotype appeared many times. The V gene is TRBV12-3 or TRBV12-4, the J gene TRBJ2-5, with D perhaps TRBD1 (5 bases). The CDR3 totals 16 residues. Trimming took off 3 bases at V and 0 bases at J, with 14 bases between the two ends. CDR3 DNA: TGTGCCAGCAGTTTGGGGCTTCAAGGGGACCAAGAGACCCAGTACTTC. Protein product: CASSLGLQGDQETQYF.